These T cell receptor beta chains were read from a single sample in a study of CD8 T cells in ankylosing spondylitis. TCRdb re-called the 5' RACE reads with MiXCR, one entry per CDR3 protein. The table has roughly 440,000 distinct CDR3 sequences, 15% to 20% seen once. Sequenced: blood, either unsorted or a sorted T cell fraction (not recorded which). The receptors shown here come from a male donor with ankylosing spondylitis. CDR3s include the opening cysteine and the closing phenylalanine or tryptophan. D genes are given only for firm matches. Clone size is given for some rows only: seen once, a few or many times, or a class if the clone is expanded.

J gene	D gene	V gene	clone size	CDR3 protein	CDR3 DNA
TRBJ2-7	-	TRBV20-1	many	CSARGRISYEQYF	TGCAGTGCTAGAGGGCGGATCTCCTACGAGCAGTACTTC
TRBJ2-4	-	TRBV14	-	CASSQTGLLPYF	TGTGCCAGCAGCCAAACAGGACTACTTCCCTACTTC
TRBJ2-3	-	TRBV19	-	CASSMGGGQGDTQYF	TGTGCCAGTAGTATGGGCGGGGGCCAAGGAGATACGCAGTATTTT
TRBJ1-1	-	TRBV3-1	-	CASSQDRGGPFTEAFF	TGTGCCAGCAGCCAAGATAGGGGGGGGCCCTTCACTGAAGCTTTCTTT
TRBJ1-1	-	TRBV20-1	-	CRAQPRNQFTEAFF	TGCAGGGCCCAACCAAGGAATCAGTTCACTGAAGCTTTCTTT
TRBJ1-2	-	TRBV6-1	few	CASTQAAGLPYGYTF	TGTGCCAGCACCCAAGCCGCAGGGCTCCCCTATGGCTACACCTTC
TRBJ2-1	TRBD1	TRBV4-1	-	CASSQAPRGWGEQFF	TGCGCCAGCAGCCAAGCCCCCAGGGGGTGGGGGGAGCAGTTCTTC
TRBJ1-2	-	TRBV20-1	-	CSARDRGHYGYTF	TGCAGTGCTAGAGACAGGGGTCACTATGGCTACACCTTC
TRBJ2-3	-	TRBV18	few	CASSPLSGSSTDTQYF	TGTGCCAGCTCACCACTTAGCGGATCTAGCACAGATACGCAGTATTTT
TRBJ2-1	TRBD1	TRBV3-1	once	CASSPGTASYNEQFF	TGTGCCAGCAGCCCAGGGACAGCCTCCTACAATGAGCAGTTCTTC
TRBJ1-1	-	TRBV5-1	many	CASSFAGEGTEAFF	TGCGCCAGCAGCTTCGCCGGGGAGGGGACTGAAGCTTTCTTT
TRBJ1-2	TRBD1	TRBV5-6	few	CASSLGQGPYGYTF	TGTGCCAGCAGCTTAGGACAGGGGCCTTATGGCTACACCTTC
TRBJ1-2	-	TRBV16	-	CASSQSTVGGIYGYTF	TGTGCCAGCAGCCAATCCACAGTGGGTGGTATTTATGGCTACACCTTC
TRBJ1-1	TRBD1	TRBV28	many	CASKPTTGGVGTEAFF	TGTGCCAGCAAACCCACGACAGGGGGCGTGGGGACTGAAGCTTTCTTT
TRBJ2-2	TRBD2	TRBV7-3	-	CASSSTSGRGGELFF	TGTGCCAGCAGCTCGACTAGCGGGAGAGGGGGGGAGCTGTTTTTT
TRBJ1-5	-	TRBV10-3	few	CSTMETPWGQPQHF	TGTTCAACAATGGAGACGCCCTGGGGGCAGCCCCAGCATTTT
TRBJ2-2	TRBD1	TRBV15	-	CATSLTTGGNGNTGELFF	TGTGCCACCAGCCTTACGACAGGGGGTAATGGGAACACCGGGGAGCTGTTTTTT
TRBJ1-5	-	TRBV2	-	CASSGGVGHLQPQHF	TGTGCCAGCAGTGGTGGGGTGGGACATCTTCAGCCCCAGCATTTT
TRBJ1-1	TRBD1	TRBV13	once	CASSKDRGLGTEAFF	TGTGCCAGCAGCAAGGACAGGGGGCTTGGCACTGAAGCTTTCTTT
TRBJ2-1	-	TRBV12-3/TRBV12-4	-	CASSLTGAKYNEQFF	TGTGCCAGCAGTTTAACGGGAGCGAAATACAATGAGCAGTTCTTC
TRBJ1-2	-	TRBV19	-	CASIGGANYGYTF	TGTGCCAGTATCGGCGGAGCTAACTATGGCTACACCTTC
TRBJ2-1	-	TRBV5-1	few	CASSTGLPGGGEQFF	TGCGCCAGCAGCACCGGACTGCCCGGGGGCGGTGAGCAGTTCTTC
TRBJ1-1	-	TRBV7-2	many	CASSGRMNTEAFF	TGTGCCAGCAGCGGTCGAATGAACACTGAAGCTTTCTTT
TRBJ1-3	-	TRBV20-1	-	CSARDRSKGAIYF	TGCAGTGCTAGAGACCGATCAAAGGGGGCCATATATTTT
TRBJ2-7	-	TRBV7-2	few	CASKPTLGSYEQYF	TGTGCCAGCAAACCCACCCTGGGCAGCTACGAGCAGTACTTC
TRBJ2-7	-	TRBV2	-	CASSVTGTSPGEQYF	TGTGCCAGCAGTGTCACCGGGACATCCCCTGGGGAGCAGTACTTC
TRBJ2-3	TRBD1	TRBV4-2	many	CASSQEGQGADTQYF	TGTGCCAGCAGCCAAGAAGGACAGGGGGCAGATACGCAGTATTTT
TRBJ2-1	-	TRBV10-3	many	CAISDPTVKSNNEQFF	TGTGCCATCAGTGATCCGACAGTTAAGTCTAACAATGAGCAGTTCTTC
TRBJ1-5	-	TRBV7-6	many	CASSLAENQPQHF	TGTGCCAGCAGCTTGGCGGAGAATCAGCCCCAGCATTTT
TRBJ1-3	-	TRBV20-1	-	CSAQESGNTIYF	TGCAGTGCGCAGGAGTCTGGAAACACCATATATTTT
TRBJ1-1	-	TRBV5-1	few	CASRKQGMNTEAFF	TGCGCCAGCAGAAAACAGGGTATGAACACTGAAGCTTTCTTT
TRBJ1-2	-	TRBV28	-	CASSLGGTIYGYTF	TGTGCCAGCAGTTTAGGGGGGACGATCTATGGCTACACCTTC
TRBJ2-5	-	TRBV12-3/TRBV12-4	many	CASSFGKETQYF	TGTGCCAGCAGTTTTGGAAAGGAGACCCAGTACTTC
TRBJ1-1	TRBD1	TRBV12-3/TRBV12-4	many	CASSPHTTGANTEAFF	TGTGCCAGCAGTCCACATACGACAGGGGCGAACACTGAAGCTTTCTTT
TRBJ1-1	-	TRBV15	few	CATSTEGTEAFF	TGTGCCACCAGCACCGAGGGCACTGAAGCTTTCTTT
TRBJ1-1	-	TRBV29-1	-	CSARELNTEAFF	TGCAGCGCCCGGGAACTAAACACTGAAGCTTTCTTT
TRBJ2-2	-	TRBV7-9	few	CASSPTSRGELFF	TGTGCCAGCAGCCCCACTAGTCGAGGGGAGCTGTTTTTT
TRBJ1-2	-	TRBV2	-	CASRTLGGYTF	TGTGCCAGCAGGACCTTGGGGGGCTACACCTTC
TRBJ1-2	-	TRBV5-1	many	CASSLFPGDGYTF	TGCGCCAGCAGCTTGTTTCCAGGGGATGGCTACACCTTC
TRBJ2-7	-	TRBV20-1	few	CSARRPARTYEQYF	TGCAGTGCTAGGCGCCCGGCTAGAACCTACGAGCAGTACTTC
TRBJ1-1	-	TRBV6-5	many	CASSYGGRGAIDFF	TGTGCCAGCAGTTATGGGGGCCGGGGGGCAATCGATTTCTTT
TRBJ2-3	-	TRBV18	few	CASSPPVITDTQYF	TGTGCCAGCTCACCACCGGTAATCACAGATACGCAGTATTTT
TRBJ2-3	-	TRBV2	few	CASSWDSTDTQYF	TGTGCCAGCAGTTGGGACAGCACAGATACGCAGTATTTT
TRBJ2-5	-	TRBV6-2/TRBV6-3	-	CASRRGGTQETQYF	TGTGCCAGCAGAAGAGGGGGAACTCAAGAGACCCAGTACTTC
TRBJ1-4	-	TRBV5-1	few	CASSLVGLLTATNEKLFF	TGCGCCAGCAGCTTGGTGGGGCTTTTAACCGCAACTAATGAAAAACTGTTTTTT
TRBJ2-1	TRBD2	TRBV3-1	few	CASSQTSGRTYNEQFF	TGTGCCAGCAGCCAGACTAGCGGGAGGACATACAATGAGCAGTTCTTC
TRBJ2-5	TRBD2	TRBV7-6	-	CASSFGSGGYQETQYF	TGTGCCAGCAGCTTTGGAAGCGGGGGGTACCAAGAGACCCAGTACTTC
TRBJ1-1	-	TRBV29-1	many	CGGGGPMNTEAFF	TGCGGGGGTGGAGGACCCATGAACACTGAAGCTTTCTTT
TRBJ1-1	-	TRBV11-2	many	CASSLELQKGAFF	TGTGCCAGCAGCTTAGAGTTACAAAAGGGAGCTTTCTTT
TRBJ2-1	-	TRBV7-6	few	CASSLVGYSDNEQFF	TGTGCCAGCAGCTTAGTAGGGTATTCTGACAATGAGCAGTTCTTC
TRBJ2-7	-	TRBV5-1	-	CASSLDSEQYF	TGCGCCAGCAGCTTAGATAGCGAGCAGTACTTC